The rows below give T cell receptor beta chains drawn from one sample of a study of control samples from healthy donors and cancer patients. Generated by immunoSEQ multiplex PCR, the TCRdb table keeps only in-frame clones and is missing some. The sample has 50,000 to 65,000 clones; approximately 90% are singletons. Sequencing input: PBMCs. The receptors derive from a man under 40 with colorectal cancer. Both conserved end residues are part of each CDR3. A D gene is named only where the DNA matches it firmly. A clone size is listed for some rows: how often the clone was seen (once, few, many), or a class if it is expanded.

V,length,D,size,J,CDR3,DNA
TRBV30,16,.,.,TRBJ1-6,CAWTTVSGVHNSPLHF,TGTGCCTGGACCACTGTCTCCGGGGTCCATAATTCACCCCTCCACTTT
TRBV7-2,17,.,.,TRBJ2-5,CASSLKAWAGYQETQYF,TGTGCCAGCAGCTTAAAGGCCTGGGCGGGGTACCAAGAGACCCAGTACTTC
TRBV5-6,16,.,.,TRBJ1-2,CASSLSSGRALIGYTF,TGTGCCAGCAGCTTGTCAAGCGGGAGGGCCCTCATCGGCTACACCTTC
TRBV6-5,16,.,.,TRBJ2-6,CASSSLSYSGANVLTF,TGTGCCAGCAGTTCCCTTTCCTACTCTGGGGCCAACGTCCTGACTTTC
TRBV5-6,13,.,.,TRBJ2-3,CASSHSLTDTQYF,TGTGCCAGCAGCCATTCACTTACAGATACGCAGTATTTT
TRBV7-9,16,TRBD1,few,TRBJ2-7,CASSFIQGANVYEQYF,TGTGCCAGCAGTTTTATTCAGGGGGCGAATGTCTACGAGCAGTACTTC
TRBV19,11,.,.,TRBJ1-1,CASRAGQEAFF,TGTGCCAGTAGGGCGGGACAAGAAGCTTTCTTT
TRBV7-8,15,TRBD1,.,TRBJ1-4,CASSPSGQGGEKLFF,TGTGCCAGCAGCCCGTCAGGACAGGGAGGTGAAAAACTGTTTTTT
TRBV12-3/TRBV12-4,13,TRBD1,few,TRBJ1-2,CASSPDRNYGYTF,TGTGCCAGCAGCCCGGACAGGAACTATGGCTACACCTTC
TRBV7-6,12,.,.,TRBJ2-7,CASSLTGGEQYF,TGTGCCAGCAGCTTAACGGGTGGCGAGCAGTACTTC
TRBV2,15,TRBD2,.,TRBJ2-1,CASRPAGGQTNEQFF,TGTGCCAGCAGACCAGCGGGGGGGCAAACGAATGAGCAGTTCTTC
TRBV7-2,16,.,.,TRBJ1-3,CASSLEVGLSGNTIYF,TGTGCCAGCAGCTTAGAAGTAGGTCTCTCTGGAAACACCATATATTTT
TRBV9,15,.,.,TRBJ2-3,CASSYPRGITDTQYF,TGTGCCAGCAGCTACCCTAGGGGGATCACAGATACGCAGTATTTT
TRBV4-1,16,.,.,TRBJ1-1,CASSLEGGPENTEAFF,TGCGCCAGCAGCCTTGAAGGGGGGCCCGAGAACACTGAAGCTTTCTTT
TRBV6-5,12,.,.,TRBJ1-2,CASSPGVYGYTF,TGTGCCAGCAGTCCCGGGGTCTATGGCTACACCTTC
TRBV19,13,.,.,TRBJ1-5,CASGAVLNQPQHF,TGTGCCAGTGGAGCGGTCCTGAATCAGCCCCAGCATTTT
TRBV4-3,21,TRBD2,.,TRBJ2-1,CASSQGGPGTSGLSSYNEQFF,TGCGCCAGCAGCCAAGGGGGGCCCGGGACTAGCGGGCTAAGCTCCTACAATGAGCAGTTCTTC
TRBV4-1,15,TRBD1,.,TRBJ2-1,CASSQGDRGNNEQFF,TGCGCCAGCAGCCAGGGGGACAGGGGCAACAATGAGCAGTTCTTC
TRBV2,12,.,few,TRBJ1-1,CASSVMSRFTFF,TGTGCCAGCAGTGTTATGAGCAGGTTCACTTTCTTT
TRBV30,12,.,.,TRBJ1-6,CASGVGNSPLHF,TGTGCTTCGGGAGTGGGGAATTCACCCCTCCACTTT
TRBV7-9,17,TRBD1,.,TRBJ1-2,CASSFQLGTGSNYGYTF,TGTGCCAGCAGCTTCCAACTCGGGACAGGTTCTAACTATGGCTACACCTTC
TRBV7-9,16,.,.,TRBJ2-4,CASSFVTLGAKNIQYF,TGTGCCAGCAGCTTCGTTACCTTAGGGGCCAAAAACATTCAGTACTTC
TRBV6-5,15,.,.,TRBJ1-3,CASSYRRFSGNTIYF,TGTGCCAGCAGTTACCGACGGTTCTCTGGAAACACCATATATTTT
TRBV3-1/TRBV3-2,12,.,.,TRBJ2-2,CASSQDTGELFF,TGTGCCAGCAGCCAAGACACCGGGGAGCTGTTTTTT
TRBV4-1,17,TRBD1,once,TRBJ1-3,CASSQAGGRGPGNTIYF,TGCGCCAGCAGCCAAGCAGGAGGCAGGGGGCCTGGAAACACCATATATTTT
TRBV24-1,14,.,.,TRBJ2-2,CATSGQALTGELFF,TGTGCCACCAGTGGACAGGCATTAACCGGGGAGCTGTTTTTT
TRBV15,15,.,.,TRBJ2-7,CATSRDLTTTYEQYF,TGTGCCACCAGCAGAGATTTAACTACCACCTACGAGCAGTACTTC
TRBV6-2/TRBV6-3,15,.,.,TRBJ1-4,CASSYSETTNEKLFF,TGTGCCAGCAGTTACTCGGAGACAACTAATGAAAAACTGTTTTTT
TRBV30,14,TRBD1,.,TRBJ1-1,CACSGGTGPPEAFF,TGTGCCTGCTCCGGGGGGACAGGGCCCCCTGAAGCTTTCTTT
TRBV5-1,16,TRBD2,.,TRBJ2-3,CASSLGQRGAGDTQYF,TGCGCCAGCAGCTTGGGCCAGCGGGGGGCCGGAGATACGCAGTATTTT
TRBV27,16,.,.,TRBJ2-5,CASSLGQYLWAETQYF,TGTGCCAGCAGTTTGGGGCAGTACCTTTGGGCAGAGACCCAGTACTTC
TRBV19,14,.,.,TRBJ2-3,CASSIDSGADTQYF,TGTGCCAGTAGTATAGATTCGGGGGCAGATACGCAGTATTTT
TRBV5-6,14,.,.,TRBJ1-2,CASSLGYTGSGYTF,TGTGCCAGCAGCTTGGGGTACACAGGGTCCGGCTACACCTTC
TRBV18,16,TRBD1,few,TRBJ2-3,CASSLGQGTATDTQYF,TGTGCCAGCTCACTAGGACAGGGAACAGCTACAGATACGCAGTATTTT
TRBV7-9,11,.,.,TRBJ2-1,CASSPSNEQFF,TGTGCCAGCAGTCCGAGCAATGAGCAGTTCTTC
TRBV6-1,17,.,once,TRBJ2-7,CASSEFGAGPSSYEQYF,TGTGCCAGCAGTGAATTTGGTGCAGGGCCCAGCTCCTACGAGCAGTACTTC
TRBV5-6,17,TRBD1,.,TRBJ1-1,CASSAGRQGGHYTEAFF,TGTGCCAGCAGCGCGGGGAGACAGGGAGGCCACTACACTGAAGCTTTCTTT
TRBV30,12,.,.,TRBJ2-1,CAWSVGADEQFF,TGTGCCTGGAGTGTGGGGGCCGATGAGCAGTTCTTC
TRBV2,14,.,.,TRBJ1-5,CASSASFGAGPQHF,TGTGCCAGCAGTGCCTCTTTTGGGGCCGGGCCCCAGCATTTT
TRBV4-3,16,.,.,TRBJ1-4,CASSQGSPGAGEKLFF,TGCGCCAGCAGCCAAGGGTCCCCGGGGGCGGGTGAAAAACTGTTTTTT
TRBV29-1,15,TRBD1,.,TRBJ1-1,CSGRDRGSMNTEAFF,TGCAGCGGTAGGGACAGGGGGAGTATGAACACTGAAGCTTTCTTT
TRBV20-1,13,.,.,TRBJ1-5,CSASGQSAQPQHF,TGCAGTGCTAGTGGGCAATCGGCTCAGCCCCAGCATTTT